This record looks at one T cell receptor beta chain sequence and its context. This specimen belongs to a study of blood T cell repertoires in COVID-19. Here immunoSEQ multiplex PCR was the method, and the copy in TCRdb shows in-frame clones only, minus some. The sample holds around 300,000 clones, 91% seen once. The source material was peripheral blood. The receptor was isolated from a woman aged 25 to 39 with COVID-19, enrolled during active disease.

CDR3 protein: CASSLIAAPYNEQFF. The DNA of the CDR3 is TGTGCCAGCAGCTTAATTGCGGCCCCCTACAATGAGCAGTTCTTC. This chain links TRBV11-1 with TRBJ2-1; D unclear. Germline V gene sequence: CDR1 SGHAT, CDR2 FQDESV (reference sequence). V was pared by 2 bases and J by 2 bases, with 10 bases between. The CDR3 length is 15 residues.